This T cell receptor beta chain appears in the sequencing data of a study of early T cells in non-severe SARS-CoV-2 infection. Study background: Bulk RNA isolated from unsorted whole blood underwent sequencing; chains were not paired.

TCRdb re-derived calls from the 5' RACE reads in MiXCR, one entry per CDR3 protein. Counted here are nearly 45,000 distinct CDR3 sequences, around a tenth occurring once; the ten biggest clones make up about a fifth. With 3 bases removed from V and 3 bases from J, the gap between germline ends came to 18 bases. The CDR3 runs 17 residues. CDR1 and CDR2 (germline): MNHNS, SASEGT. Findings and limits, study-wide: Anti-spike CD8 specificities were favored by VDJdb matching, whose results missed private and CD4 specificities.

This clonotype was recorded many times. The antigen remains undetermined. The source material was whole blood. The sequence was obtained from an adult who was a healthcare worker with PCR-confirmed SARS-CoV-2 infection or an uninfected control (not recorded which). This chain joins TRBV6-1 and TRBJ2-1; TRBD1 might be the D (5 bases). The CDR3 region has the DNA TGTGCCAGCAGTGAGTTGTGGGGCGCAACAAGCTACAATGAGCAGTTCTTC. Translating it yields CASSELWGATSYNEQFF.